This TCR beta chain was obtained from a study of shared T cell receptors in the human thymus. Sequencing used immunoSEQ multiplex PCR; TCRdb keeps in-frame clones, though not all of them. The sample lists approximately 580,000 clones, approximately 80% occurring once. V was shortened by 3 bases and J by 6 bases, with 21 bases between the two germline ends. The CDR3 runs to 17 residues. CDR1 SGHTA and CDR2 FQGNSA come from the germline V gene. The data also belong to a second study, concerning human thymus T cells. That study adds: Corrective surgery for congenital heart defects was being performed on the healthy Finnish infants who served as donors. Corrective heart surgery yielded resections, and these provided the thymus tissue. Repertoires from thymus and blood appeared to show biased V and J gene usage. Among unrelated individuals, related research reported thymic repertoires that overlapped highly.

This chain connects TRBV7-2 to TRBJ2-1; D is uncertain. The origin of this receptor is a boy under two years old with a congenital heart defect. The specimen was thymocytes. CDR3 sequence reads: CASSFHPRSTQFNEQFF. In DNA form, the CDR3 reads TGTGCCAGCAGCTTTCACCCCCGTTCGACTCAATTCAATGAGCAGTTCTTC. The complete variable domain, with remaining parts taken from reference TRBV7-2 and TRBJ2-1, reads GAGVSQSPSNKVTEKGKDVELRCDPISGHTALYWYRQSLGQGLEFLIYFQGNSAPDKSGLPSDRFSAERTGGSVSTLTIQRTQQEDSAVYLCASSFHPRSTQFNEQFFGPGTRLTVL.